The sequence of this TCR beta chain was determined in a study of blood T cell repertoires in COVID-19. The wider study: T cells, B-cell-depleted T cells, or PBMCs provided the cDNA or gDNA that served as material.

Germline values: CDR1 SGDLS, CDR2 YYNGEE. V lost 3 bases and J 5 bases, leaving 15 bases between the germline ends. The CDR3 extends over 14 amino acids. The protocol was immunoSEQ multiplex PCR, while the TCRdb copy is restricted to in-frame clones and leaves out a portion. The sample lists under 150,000 clones, roughly nine tenths occurring once. Source material: peripheral blood. The clonotype was recovered from a man in his 60s with COVID-19, enrolled during active disease. The V and J genes are TRBV9 and TRBJ2-7; possibly TRBD2 for D (6 bases). CDR3 region: CASSEAEGRDEQYF. The CDR3, as DNA: TGTGCCAGCAGCGAGGCGGAGGGAAGGGACGAGCAGTACTTC.